A single sample gave rise to the 27 T cell receptor beta chains below, sequenced in a study of liver allograft versus peripheral blood T cells. Study context: Comparisons were made between T cell receptor repertoires found in transplanted livers and those circulating in recipients' peripheral blood.

A single record per CDR3 protein comes from TCRdb applying MiXCR to the reads. The sample has several thousand distinct CDR3 sequences, about 15% seen once. Receptors were obtained from a human patient who had a liver transplant. T cells may partly derive from the graft donor.

The chain couples TRBV9 to TRBJ2-5, with a weak D call TRBD1 (5 bases). The germline V gene has CDR1 SGDLS and CDR2 YYNGEE. Trimming shortened V by 0 bases and J by 5 bases, and 11 bases separated the two germline ends. This CDR3 comprises 14 residues. The CDR3 coding sequence is TGTGCCAGCAGCGTAGTTGCAGGGATGGAGACCCAGTACTTC. Encoded protein: CASSVVAGMETQYF.

By frequency in the sample, this clonotype is medium-sized. V gene TRBV27 combines with J gene TRBJ2-7, with 11 bases aligning to TRBD2. Trimming cost V 2 bases and J 2 bases; bases outside gene matches: 11. This CDR3 comprises 18 residues. Germline V gene lookup returns CDR1 MNHEY and CDR2 SMNVEV (reference sequence). This chain's CDR3 is CASSLRLAGGPNTYEQYF. CDR3 coding DNA: TGTGCCAGCAGTTTACGATTAGCGGGAGGGCCGAATACCTACGAGCAGTACTTC.

The rearrangement uses TRBV19 and TRBJ2-7, with D uncertain. The CDR3 contains 13 residues. V was pared by 6 bases and J by 2 bases, with 11 bases between. From germline, CDR1 is LNHDA and CDR2 SQIVND (reference sequence). CDR3 coding DNA: TGTGCCAGTAGCCCCGACATCCCCTACGAGCAGTACTTC. Its translation: CASSPDIPYEQYF.

This clonotype qualifies as medium-sized. The CDR3 reads CATSRDAGANEKLFF. The CDR3 DNA reads TGTGCCACCAGCAGAGATGCGGGGGCTAATGAAAAACTGTTTTTT. The chain uses TRBV15 and TRBJ1-4; D is possibly TRBD1 (5 bases). Trimming removed 0 bases at V and 3 bases at J, with 8 bases between. Germline assignment: CDR1 LNHNV and CDR2 YYDKDF (reference sequence). The CDR3 totals 15 residues.

This clonotype was recorded a few times. The chain combines TRBV20-1 with TRBJ2-5; D uncertain. Germline V gives CDR1 DFQATT, CDR2 SNEGSKA (reference sequence). V lost 0 bases and J 4 bases, leaving 6 bases between the germline ends. The CDR3 has 12 amino acids. CDR3 bases: TGCAGTGCTAGAGATGCCTTAGAGACCCAGTACTTC. Encoded protein: CSARDALETQYF.

This clonotype is labeled as medium-sized. The rearrangement links TRBV24-1 to TRBJ2-7; D is unresolved. V was pared by 2 bases and J by 9 bases, with 16 bases between. Germline V gene sequence: CDR1 KGHDR, CDR2 SFDVKD. The CDR3 has 14 amino acids. This CDR3 is CATSDSPRTLRQYF. Written as DNA, the CDR3 is TGTGCCACCAGTGATTCACCGAGGACCCTACGGCAGTACTTC.

This clonotype has a count of ten or more. The rearrangement uses TRBV20-1 and TRBJ2-1; TRBD2 matches 7 bases. The germline CDR1 and CDR2 sequences are DFQATT and SNEGSKA (reference sequence). The CDR3 is 16 amino acids. V lost 6 bases, J lost 5 bases, and 16 bases stayed unmatched. CDR3 bases: TGCAGTGCCCGTAGACACCGACTAGCAATGGACAATGAGCAGTTCTTC. It codes for CSARRHRLAMDNEQFF.

This clonotype was recorded a few times. The J gene is TRBJ2-3, the V gene TRBV20-1; 9 bases align to TRBD2. CDR1 DFQATT and CDR2 SNEGSKA come from the germline V gene (reference sequence). The CDR3 runs to 17 residues. Unmatched junction bases numbered 12, after V lost 5 bases and J lost 0 bases. This chain's CDR3 is CSARRVAGDTSTDTQYF. The CDR3 nucleotides read TGCAGTGCTCGCCGGGTAGCGGGGGATACTAGCACAGATACGCAGTATTTT.

The genes are TRBV28 and TRBJ1-4; TRBD1 matches at 8 bases. The CDR3 contains 17 residues. Trimming at V came to 6 bases and at J to 6 bases, leaving 15 bases not matched to a gene. Germline-derived CDR1 and CDR2 are MDHEN and SYDVKM. As DNA, the CDR3 is TGTGCCAGCAGACTCGGGACAGGTAATCCGGCGGATGAAAAACTGTTTTTT. The encoded protein is CASRLGTGNPADEKLFF.

This clonotype was recorded many times. The CDR3 region has the DNA TGTGCCAGCAGACTTTCAGGTGAGGGTCCCTACGAGCAGTACTTC. This sequence encodes CASRLSGEGPYEQYF. V and J are TRBV5-6 and TRBJ2-7; D might be TRBD2 (5 bases). The CDR3 sequence is 15 residues long. The germline V gene has CDR1 SGHDT and CDR2 YYEEEE. Trimming removed 5 bases at V and 2 bases at J, with 17 bases between.

This clonotype has at least ten counts. This rearrangement joins TRBV19 to TRBJ2-7, with 9 bases matching TRBD1. The ends lost 4 bases at V and 2 bases at J; junction bases unmatched: 6. This CDR3 spans 15 amino acids. Germline values: CDR1 LNHDA, CDR2 SQIVND (reference sequence). This CDR3 reads CASSKGGQGAYEQYF. CDR3 coding DNA: TGTGCCAGTAGTAAAGGGGGACAGGGAGCCTACGAGCAGTACTTC. The variable domain in full, completed from reference TRBV19 and TRBJ2-7, reads DGGITQSPKYLFRKEGQNVTLSCEQNLNHDAMYWYRQDPGQGLRLIYYSQIVNDFQKGDIAEGYSVSREKKESFPLTVTSAQKNPTAFYLCASSKGGQGAYEQYFGPGTRLTVT.

The chain is built from TRBV20-1 and TRBJ1-3, with 7 bases matching TRBD1. The V gene's germline CDR1 is DFQATT and CDR2 SNEGSKA (reference sequence). V lost 6 bases, J lost 1 base, and 9 bases stayed unmatched. CDR3 size: 15 residues. The CDR3 loop reads CSAPNRGGSGNTIYF. Written as DNA, the CDR3 is TGCAGTGCACCCAACAGGGGAGGTTCTGGAAACACCATATATTTT.

This clonotype qualifies as medium-sized. The V and J genes are TRBV6-2 or TRBV6-3 and TRBJ1-2, with a possible D match to TRBD1 (6 bases). Germline assignment: CDR1 MNHEY and CDR2 SVGEGT. The CDR3 is 12 amino acids. Trimming stripped 5 bases from V and 5 bases from J, with 9 bases between. CDR3 bases: TGTGCCAGCAGTAACCAGGGGTATGGCTACACCTTC. As protein: CASSNQGYGYTF.

The chain has TRBV12-3 or TRBV12-4 and TRBJ1-2; D possibly corresponds to TRBD1 (5 bases). V lost 6 bases, J lost 8 bases, and 13 bases lay in between. This CDR3 has 12 residues. In DNA, the CDR3 is TGTGCCAGCAGCCGCCGGGACGTAGGCTACACCTTC. This codes for CASSRRDVGYTF.

By share of the sample, this clonotype is medium-sized. The gene calls are TRBV6-2 or TRBV6-3 and TRBJ2-7; weak D call: TRBD2 (5 bases). This CDR3 comprises 15 residues. Germline V gene data show CDR1 as MNHEY and CDR2 as SVGEGT. Trimming took 7 bases from V and 0 from J, leaving 16 bases between them. Here the CDR3 DNA reads TGTGCCAGCACCAACCGGAGGCTTCACTCCTACGAGCAGTACTTC. Translated: CASTNRRLHSYEQYF.

This clonotype appeared a few times. The chain employs TRBV20-1 and TRBJ2-7; 8 nucleotides line up with TRBD2. Germline V gene lookup returns CDR1 DFQATT and CDR2 SNEGSKA (reference sequence). The V and J ends lost 5 bases and 3 bases, in that order; junction bases with no gene match: 9. The CDR3 runs 14 residues. CDR3 sequence: CSAVAGGSFYEQYF. The CDR3 DNA follows: TGCAGTGCTGTGGCGGGGGGCTCTTTCTACGAGCAGTACTTC.

With regard to this clonotype: This sequence may be a read error, since a much larger clone differs from it by one base. CDR3 protein: CASRKEIPNYGQYF. The CDR3, as DNA: TGTGCCAGCAGGAAGGAGATCCCAAATTACGGGCAGTACTTC. This chain links TRBV6-5 with TRBJ2-7; D unresolved. The CDR3 consists of 14 residues. Looked up from germline, CDR1 is MNHEY and CDR2 is SVGAGI.

This clonotype is medium-sized by share. This sequence joins TRBV29-1 and TRBJ1-2; TRBD1 agrees at 8 bases. Germline values: CDR1 SQVTM, CDR2 ANQGSEA. Germline trimming cut 5 bases from V and 7 bases from J; bases unmatched to any gene: 18. This CDR3 has 16 amino acids. The CDR3 loop reads CSVPPRVDRGDSGYTF. For the CDR3, the DNA is TGCAGCGTTCCCCCCAGAGTAGACAGGGGCGACAGTGGCTACACCTTC.

This clonotype was seen ten or more times. This chain uses TRBV12-3 or TRBV12-4 with TRBJ1-5; D uncertain. The CDR3 has 15 residues. V lost 6 bases, J lost 4 bases, and 16 bases lay in between. The CDR3, as DNA: TGTGCCAGCAGCCCTGAGGCGGATGGGAATCAGCCCCAGCATTTT. It encodes CASSPEADGNQPQHF.

This clonotype occurred a few times. The chain is built from TRBV9 and TRBJ2-2; TRBD2 aligns across 14 bases. Germline lookup yields CDR1 SGDLS and CDR2 YYNGEE. The V gene end was trimmed by 0 bases and the J gene end by 2 bases; junction bases not matched to a gene: 3. CDR3 size: 18 residues. CDR3 in amino acids: CASSVGLAGGPNTGELFF. CDR3 DNA: TGTGCCAGCAGCGTAGGACTAGCGGGAGGGCCTAACACCGGGGAGCTGTTTTTT.

Sample share makes this clonotype medium-sized (0.01 to 0.1%). The chain links TRBV19 to TRBJ2-7, with a possible D match to TRBD2 (6 bases). Germline-derived CDR1 and CDR2 are LNHDA and SQIVND (reference sequence). The V end lost 8 bases, the J end lost 2 bases, and 16 bases lay between the germline ends. The CDR3 contains 14 residues. The CDR3 nucleotides are TGTGCCAGTCGCGACGGGAGCGGAACCTACGAGCAGTACTTC. This sequence encodes CASRDGSGTYEQYF.

This clonotype is medium-sized (0.01 to 0.1%). The rearrangement links TRBV5-6 to TRBJ1-5, with D tentatively TRBD1 (5 bases). Trimming pared 4 bases from V and 6 bases from J, leaving 20 bases between. Germline assignment: CDR1 SGHDT and CDR2 YYEEEE. The length of the CDR3 is 16 residues. CDR3 nucleotide sequence: TGTGCCAGCAGCGAGGACACAAGGTGGGATATTCAGCCCCAGCATTTT. Amino acid sequence: CASSEDTRWDIQPQHF.

This clonotype has just a few counts. The chain employs TRBV20-1 and TRBJ1-2; D call uncertain. Trimming took 1 base from V and 8 from J, leaving 11 bases between them. This CDR3 is 12 amino acids long. From germline, CDR1 is DFQATT and CDR2 SNEGSKA (reference sequence). CDR3 in amino acids: CSARGIWSGYTF. CDR3 nucleotides: TGCAGTGCTAGAGGTATTTGGAGCGGCTACACCTTC.

This clonotype occurred once. The chain uses TRBV7-3 and TRBJ2-5; 7 bases map to TRBD1. After removal of 5 bases from V and 2 bases from J, the junction contained 8 bases not matched to a gene. Germline assignment: CDR1 SGHTA and CDR2 FQGTGA. CDR3 length equals 15 residues. The DNA for the CDR3 is TGTGCCAGCAGCGAACAGGGGTCAATTCAAGAGACCCAGTACTTC. Its protein is CASSEQGSIQETQYF.

The V gene is TRBV14, the J gene TRBJ2-5; 7 nucleotides line up with TRBD2. With V trimmed by 4 bases and J by 4 bases, 3 bases remained unmatched. This CDR3 has 13 residues. CDR1 and CDR2 (germline): SGHDN, FVKESK. The CDR3 spells CASSLSGGETQYF. CDR3 sequence (DNA): TGTGCCAGCAGCCTATCGGGGGGAGAGACCCAGTACTTC.

The V and J genes are TRBV12-3 or TRBV12-4 and TRBJ2-7; unclear D gene. The V and J ends lost 7 bases and 2 bases respectively, with 24 bases between them. The CDR3 totals 17 residues. The DNA for the CDR3 is TGTGCCAGCACCTTTACCTCTGGCGGCAACCTACCCTACGAGCAGTACTTC. Its protein is CASTFTSGGNLPYEQYF.

By share of the sample, this clonotype is medium-sized. This rearrangement joins TRBV6-1 to TRBJ1-1; tentatively, D is TRBD1 (6 bases). Between the trimmed V and J ends, which lost 1 base and 5 bases, there was a span of 14 bases. CDR1 MNHNS and CDR2 SASEGT come from the germline V gene. This CDR3 comprises 15 residues. Here the CDR3 reads CASSEVGRGRTEAFF. CDR3 nucleotides: TGTGCCAGCAGTGAAGTGGGACGGGGGCGAACTGAAGCTTTCTTT.